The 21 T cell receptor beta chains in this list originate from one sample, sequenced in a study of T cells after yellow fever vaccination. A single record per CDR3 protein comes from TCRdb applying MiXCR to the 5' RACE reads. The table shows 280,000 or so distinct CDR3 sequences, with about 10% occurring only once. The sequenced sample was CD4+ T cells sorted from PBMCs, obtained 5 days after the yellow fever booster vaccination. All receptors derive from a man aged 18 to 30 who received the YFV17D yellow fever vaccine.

The CDR3 sequence: CASSQDSARYNEQFF. CDR3 DNA: TGTGCCAGCAGCCAAGATTCAGCACGATACAATGAGCAGTTCTTC. The chain links TRBV3-1 to TRBJ2-1; D not certain. The CDR3 length is 15 residues. Trimming pared 0 bases from V and 4 bases from J, leaving 10 bases between. The germline V gene encodes CDR1 LGHDT and CDR2 YNNKEL (reference sequence).

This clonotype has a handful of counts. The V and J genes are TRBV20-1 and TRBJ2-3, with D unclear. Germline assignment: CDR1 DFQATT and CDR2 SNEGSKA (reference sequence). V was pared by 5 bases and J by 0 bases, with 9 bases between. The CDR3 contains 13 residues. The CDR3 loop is CSAQTSSTDTQYF. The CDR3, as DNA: TGCAGTGCTCAAACCTCTAGCACAGATACGCAGTATTTT.

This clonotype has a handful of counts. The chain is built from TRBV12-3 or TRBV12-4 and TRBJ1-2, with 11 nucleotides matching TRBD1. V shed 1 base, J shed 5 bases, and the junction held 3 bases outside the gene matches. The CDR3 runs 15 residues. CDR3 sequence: CASSLGTGGNYGYTF. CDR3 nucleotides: TGTGCCAGCAGTTTAGGGACAGGGGGCAATTATGGCTACACCTTC.

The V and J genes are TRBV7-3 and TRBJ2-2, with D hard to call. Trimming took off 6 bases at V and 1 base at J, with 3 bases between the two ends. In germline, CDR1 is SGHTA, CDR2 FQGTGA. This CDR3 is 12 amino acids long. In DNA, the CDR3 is TGTGCCAGCAGATTGAACACCGGGGAGCTGTTTTTT. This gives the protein CASRLNTGELFF.

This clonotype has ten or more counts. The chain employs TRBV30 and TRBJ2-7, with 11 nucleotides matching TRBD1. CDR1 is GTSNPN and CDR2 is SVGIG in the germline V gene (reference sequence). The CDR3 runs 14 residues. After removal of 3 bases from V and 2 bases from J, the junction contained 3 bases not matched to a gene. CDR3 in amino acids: CAWRSDRGPYEQYF. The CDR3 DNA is TGTGCCTGGAGATCGGACAGGGGGCCCTACGAGCAGTACTTC.

CDR3 sequence (DNA): TGCGCCAGCAGGTTAATGTTGACAGCAAACTATGGCTACACCTTC. This encodes CASRLMLTANYGYTF. V is TRBV4-3 and J is TRBJ1-2; possible D gene TRBD1, 5 bases. CDR1 LGHNA and CDR2 YSLEER come from the germline V gene. The CDR3 is made up of 15 amino acids. V shed 6 bases and J shed 2 bases, with 16 bases lying between them.

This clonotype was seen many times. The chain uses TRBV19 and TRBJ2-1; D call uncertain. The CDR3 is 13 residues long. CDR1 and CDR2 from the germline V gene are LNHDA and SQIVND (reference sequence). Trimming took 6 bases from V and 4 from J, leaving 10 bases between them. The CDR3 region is CASRGRGYNEQFF. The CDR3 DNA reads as TGTGCCAGTAGGGGCCGAGGTTACAATGAGCAGTTCTTC.

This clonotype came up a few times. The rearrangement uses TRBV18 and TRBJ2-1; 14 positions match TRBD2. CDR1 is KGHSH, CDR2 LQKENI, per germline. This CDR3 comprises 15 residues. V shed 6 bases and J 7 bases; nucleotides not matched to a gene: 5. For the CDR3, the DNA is TGTGCCAGCTCCCTGACTAGCGGGGGGGATAATGAGCAGTTCTTC. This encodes CASSLTSGGDNEQFF. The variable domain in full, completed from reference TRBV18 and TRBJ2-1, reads NAGVMQNPRHLVRRRGQEARLRCSPMKGHSHVYWYRQLPEEGLKFMVYLQKENIIDESGMPKERFSAEFPKEGPSILRIQQVVRGDSAAYFCASSLTSGGDNEQFFGPGTRLTVL.

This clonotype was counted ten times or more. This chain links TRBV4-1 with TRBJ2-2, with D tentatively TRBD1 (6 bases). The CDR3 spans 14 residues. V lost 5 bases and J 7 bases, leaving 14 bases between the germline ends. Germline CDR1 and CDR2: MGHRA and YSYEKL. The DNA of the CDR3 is TGCGCCAGCAGCTACAGGGACAAGCACGGGGAGCTGTTTTTT. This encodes CASSYRDKHGELFF.

The CDR3, as DNA: TGTGCCAGCAGCCTCTCCGGGACCGCCGGGTACACCTTC. Its translation: CASSLSGTAGYTF. The chain joins TRBV5-6 to TRBJ1-2, with D possibly being TRBD1 (5 bases). Germline loops: CDR1 SGHDT, CDR2 YYEEEE. The CDR3 covers 13 residues. Trimming stripped 4 bases from V and 11 bases from J, with 18 bases between.

CDR3 sequence (DNA): TGCGCCAGCAGCTTGGATCCAGTGAACACTGAAGCTTTCTTT. This sequence encodes CASSLDPVNTEAFF. The chain combines TRBV5-1 with TRBJ1-1; D uncertain. CDR3 length: 14 residues. V was cut by 0 bases and J by 0 bases, with 6 bases left in between. Germline CDR1 and CDR2: SGHRS and YFSETQ.

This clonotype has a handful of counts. CDR3 region: CASSVGGAGRETQYF. CDR3 DNA: TGTGCCAGCAGTGTTGGGGGGGCTGGACGAGAGACCCAGTACTTC. The rearrangement links TRBV12-3 or TRBV12-4 to TRBJ2-5; maybe TRBD2 (7 bases). This CDR3 is built from 15 residues. Trimming left V 5 bases short and J 4 bases short, with 17 bases between.

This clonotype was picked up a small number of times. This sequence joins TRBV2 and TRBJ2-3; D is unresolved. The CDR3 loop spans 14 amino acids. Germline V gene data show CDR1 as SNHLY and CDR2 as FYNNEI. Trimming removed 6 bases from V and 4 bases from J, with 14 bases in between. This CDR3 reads CASSGEVVPDTQYF. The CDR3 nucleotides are TGTGCCAGCAGCGGCGAGGTGGTGCCAGATACGCAGTATTTT.

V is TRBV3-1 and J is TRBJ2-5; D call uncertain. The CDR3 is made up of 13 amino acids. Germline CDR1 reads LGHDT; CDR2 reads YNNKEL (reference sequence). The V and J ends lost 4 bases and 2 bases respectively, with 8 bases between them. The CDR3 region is CASSPRWQETQYF. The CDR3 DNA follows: TGTGCCAGCAGCCCTCGGTGGCAAGAGACCCAGTACTTC.

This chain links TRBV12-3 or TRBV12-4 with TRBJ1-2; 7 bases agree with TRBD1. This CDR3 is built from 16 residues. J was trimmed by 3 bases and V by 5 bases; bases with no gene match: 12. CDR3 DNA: TGTGCCAGCAGTCCACCCCGAGCGACAGGGCACTATGGCTACACCTTC. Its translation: CASSPPRATGHYGYTF.

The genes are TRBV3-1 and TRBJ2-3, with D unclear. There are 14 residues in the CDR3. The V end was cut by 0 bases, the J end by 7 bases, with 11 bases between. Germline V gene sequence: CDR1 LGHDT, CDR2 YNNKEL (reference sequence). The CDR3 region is CASSQDSYVYTQYF. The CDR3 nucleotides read TGTGCCAGCAGCCAAGACTCCTACGTATATACGCAGTATTTT.

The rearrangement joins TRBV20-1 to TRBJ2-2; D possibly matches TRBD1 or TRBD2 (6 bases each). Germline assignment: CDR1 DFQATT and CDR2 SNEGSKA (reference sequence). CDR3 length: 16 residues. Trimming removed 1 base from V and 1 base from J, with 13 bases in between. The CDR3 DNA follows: TGCAGTGCTAGAGGGGGAGGACAGCTGAACACCGGGGAGCTGTTTTTT. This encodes CSARGGGQLNTGELFF.

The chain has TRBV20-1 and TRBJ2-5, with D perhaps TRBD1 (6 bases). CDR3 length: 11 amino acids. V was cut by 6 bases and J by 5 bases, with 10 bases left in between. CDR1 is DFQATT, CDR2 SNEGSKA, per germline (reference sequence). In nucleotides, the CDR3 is TGCAGTGCCCAGAGGGGGGAGACCCAGTACTTC. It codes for CSAQRGETQYF.

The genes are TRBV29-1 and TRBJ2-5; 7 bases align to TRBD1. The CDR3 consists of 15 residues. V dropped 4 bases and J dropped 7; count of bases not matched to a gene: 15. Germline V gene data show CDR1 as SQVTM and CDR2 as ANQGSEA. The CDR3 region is CSVGGRTGEKGTQYF. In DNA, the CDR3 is TGCAGCGTTGGGGGTCGGACAGGAGAAAAAGGGACCCAGTACTTC.

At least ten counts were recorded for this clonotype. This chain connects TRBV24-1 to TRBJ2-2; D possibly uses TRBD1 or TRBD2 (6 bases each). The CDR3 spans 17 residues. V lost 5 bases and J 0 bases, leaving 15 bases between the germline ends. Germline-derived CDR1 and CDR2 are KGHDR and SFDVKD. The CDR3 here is CATSGSRGGPNTGELFF. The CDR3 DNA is TGTGCCACCAGTGGCTCGAGAGGGGGGCCGAACACCGGGGAGCTGTTTTTT.

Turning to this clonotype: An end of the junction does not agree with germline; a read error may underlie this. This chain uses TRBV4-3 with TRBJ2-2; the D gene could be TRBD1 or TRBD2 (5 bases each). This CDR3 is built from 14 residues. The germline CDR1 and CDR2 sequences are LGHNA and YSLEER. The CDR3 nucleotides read TGCGCCAGCAGCCAAGTGCAGGGCACCGGGGTGCTGTTTTTT. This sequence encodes CASSQVQGTGVLFF.